A selection of T cell receptor beta chains follows, all from one sample in a study of OX40 agonist ivuxolimab in advanced cancers. Sequencing was performed with immunoSEQ multiplex PCR; in TCRdb, only in-frame clones are kept and a portion is missing. Found here are 100,000 or so clones, roughly 91% of them singletons; the top ten hold under 0.35%. Sequences were derived from CD4+ or CD8+ T cells sorted from blood, sampled in a trial of the OX40 agonist ivuxolimab. The receptors originated from an adult with an advanced solid tumor such as melanoma, head and neck, liver or kidney cancer. Each CDR3 is given with its conserved first and last residue. Fields, in order: clone size, J gene, V gene, D gene, CDR3 protein, CDR3 DNA. D genes are given only for firm matches. Some rows have no size entry. The others give once, few or many, or a class for an expanded clone.

- | TRBJ1-2 | TRBV19 | - | CASSNRYPAYGYTF | TGTGCCAGTAGTAACCGTTATCCCGCTTATGGCTACACCTTC
- | TRBJ2-1 | TRBV4-2 | - | CASSQEMSKVEQFF | TGTGCCAGCAGCCAAGAAATGAGTAAGGTTGAGCAGTTCTTC
- | TRBJ1-1 | TRBV18 | - | CASSPSVGSFTEAFF | TGTGCCAGCTCACCATCGGTCGGCTCCTTCACTGAAGCTTTCTTT
- | TRBJ1-4 | TRBV6-5 | TRBD1 | CASSLTGGDGEKLFF | TGTGCCAGCAGTCTGACAGGGGGCGATGGTGAAAAACTGTTTTTT
- | TRBJ1-6 | TRBV9 | - | CASSVGNNSPLHF | TGTGCCAGCAGCGTAGGCAACAATTCACCCCTCCACTTT
- | TRBJ2-6 | TRBV7-8 | - | CASSLRTGANVLTF | TGTGCCAGCAGCTTACGGACTGGGGCCAACGTCCTGACTTTC
- | TRBJ1-6 | TRBV5-1 | - | CASSPRQQNSPLHF | TGCGCCAGCAGCCCCCGGCAGCAAAATTCACCCCTCCACTTT
- | TRBJ2-1 | TRBV7-9 | - | CASSRDGSYNEQFF | TGTGCCAGCAGTCGGGACGGATCCTACAATGAGCAGTTCTTC
- | TRBJ2-1 | TRBV7-2 | TRBD2 | CASSFGPSGGGNEQFF | TGTGCCAGCAGCTTCGGGCCTAGCGGGGGCGGCAATGAGCAGTTCTTC
- | TRBJ1-4 | TRBV7-2 | - | CASSFGGSNEKLFF | TGTGCCAGCAGCTTCGGGGGCTCTAATGAAAAACTGTTTTTT
- | TRBJ2-4 | TRBV6-1 | - | CASSEEARLAKNIQYF | TGTGCCAGCAGTGAAGAGGCCAGACTAGCCAAAAACATTCAGTACTTC
- | TRBJ1-1 | TRBV30 | - | CAWSLTPPTEAFF | TGTGCCTGGAGTTTGACCCCACCGACTGAAGCTTTCTTT
- | TRBJ2-2 | TRBV7-3 | - | CASGSGSAGTGELFF | TGTGCCAGCGGCTCGGGGAGCGCGGGCACCGGGGAGCTGTTTTTT
many | TRBJ1-2 | TRBV7-3 | - | CASSLTGRLPTTGYTF | TGTGCCAGCAGCTTAACGGGGAGACTGCCAACGACGGGCTACACCTTC
few | TRBJ1-1 | TRBV27 | - | CASPSEAFF | TGTGCCAGCCCTTCCGAAGCTTTCTTT
- | TRBJ1-1 | TRBV7-9 | TRBD1 | CASSGGQGVYTEAFF | TGTGCCAGCAGCGGGGGACAGGGGGTTTACACTGAAGCTTTCTTT
- | TRBJ1-2 | TRBV30 | - | CAWSGGGNGVGGYTF | TGTGCCTGGAGTGGAGGGGGAAACGGGGTAGGTGGCTACACCTTC
- | TRBJ2-5 | TRBV29-1 | TRBD1 | CSVTGVGETQYF | TGCAGCGTAACAGGGGTAGGGGAGACCCAGTACTTC
- | TRBJ1-4 | TRBV5-5 | TRBD1 | CASSKGDRVVEKLFF | TGTGCCAGCAGCAAAGGGGACAGGGTAGTTGAAAAACTGTTTTTT
- | TRBJ1-6 | TRBV5-6 | - | CASSLNNSPLHF | TGTGCCAGCAGCTTGAATAATTCACCCCTCCACTTT
- | TRBJ2-7 | TRBV29-1 | TRBD2 | CSVGGSRGDSYEQYF | TGCAGCGTTGGGGGCTCGCGGGGGGACTCCTACGAGCAGTACTTC
- | TRBJ2-2 | TRBV5-4 | TRBD1 | CASSLTGGTGELFF | TGTGCCAGCAGCTTGACAGGGGGCACCGGGGAGCTGTTTTTT
- | TRBJ2-3 | TRBV5-6 | TRBD1 | CASSRQGPTDTQYF | TGTGCCAGCAGTCGACAGGGCCCAACAGATACGCAGTATTTT
- | TRBJ2-7 | TRBV2 | - | CASYRDTPYEQYF | TGTGCCAGCTACCGAGACACCCCCTACGAGCAGTACTTC
- | TRBJ1-1 | TRBV11-2 | - | CASSLRSNTEAFF | TGTGCCAGCAGCTTAAGATCGAACACTGAAGCTTTCTTT
- | TRBJ1-5 | TRBV7-9 | - | CASSPGGGLQPQHF | TGTGCCAGCAGCCCAGGAGGAGGGCTTCAGCCCCAGCATTTT
- | TRBJ2-7 | TRBV27 | - | CASSSGRLYEQYF | TGTGCCAGCAGTTCCGGGCGCCTATACGAGCAGTACTTC
- | TRBJ1-5 | TRBV7-8 | - | CASSLRGRQPQHF | TGTGCCAGCAGCTTGCGGGGCCGTCAGCCCCAGCATTTT
- | TRBJ2-7 | TRBV18 | - | CASSPSLGRVGYEQYF | TGTGCCAGCTCACCATCGTTGGGGCGAGTAGGTTACGAGCAGTACTTC
- | TRBJ1-5 | TRBV6-5 | TRBD1 | CASRQGFGQPQHF | TGTGCCAGCAGACAGGGGTTCGGTCAGCCCCAGCATTTT
- | TRBJ1-3 | TRBV18 | - | CASSPQGTGNTIYF | TGTGCCAGCTCACCACAGGGTACTGGAAACACCATATATTTT
- | TRBJ2-5 | TRBV7-9 | TRBD1 | CASSSGAGQGAETQYF | TGTGCCAGCAGCTCCGGAGCGGGACAGGGGGCTGAGACCCAGTACTTC
- | TRBJ1-1 | TRBV18 | - | CASSPPGTIEAFF | TGTGCCAGCTCACCACCCGGGACAATTGAAGCTTTCTTT
- | TRBJ2-2 | TRBV15 | - | CATSSRQTGELFF | TGTGCCACCAGCTCTCGACAGACCGGGGAGCTGTTTTTT
- | TRBJ1-1 | TRBV30 | - | CAWGSGTEAFF | TGTGCCTGGGGTTCCGGGACTGAAGCTTTCTTT
- | TRBJ1-6 | TRBV6-1 | - | CASMGQGLSPPLHF | TGTGCCAGCATGGGGCAGGGTTTATCCCCACCCCTCCACTTT
once | TRBJ1-1 | TRBV7-6 | - | CASSYRDGGPEAFF | TGTGCCAGCAGTTACAGGGACGGGGGGCCTGAAGCTTTCTTT
- | TRBJ2-2 | TRBV7-2 | - | CASSMTGTATGELFF | TGTGCCAGCAGCATGACCGGGACGGCGACCGGGGAGCTGTTTTTT
once | TRBJ1-2 | TRBV27 | TRBD1 | CASSPRQGANYGYTF | TGTGCCAGCAGTCCCAGACAGGGAGCCAACTATGGCTACACCTTC
- | TRBJ2-1 | TRBV23-1 | - | CASSRKGQYNEQFF | TGCGCCAGCAGTCGAAAAGGACAGTACAATGAGCAGTTCTTC
- | TRBJ1-5 | TRBV6-5 | - | CASSYSQDQPQHF | TGTGCCAGCAGTTACTCCCAAGATCAGCCCCAGCATTTT
- | TRBJ1-2 | TRBV19 | TRBD1 | CASSRDRGRGANYGYTF | TGTGCCAGTAGTCGAGACAGGGGGCGCGGGGCTAACTATGGCTACACCTTC
- | TRBJ2-2 | TRBV7-9 | TRBD1 | CASRGTGLNTGELFF | TGTGCCAGCAGGGGGACAGGATTAAACACCGGGGAGCTGTTTTTT
- | TRBJ2-2 | TRBV11-3 | - | CASSLGPGELFF | TGTGCCAGCAGCTTAGGGCCCGGGGAGCTGTTTTTT
few | TRBJ1-1 | TRBV13 | - | CASSSRGVNTEAFF | TGTGCCAGCAGCTCACGAGGAGTGAACACTGAAGCTTTCTTT
- | TRBJ1-1 | TRBV5-1 | - | CASSLASRSMAFF | TGCGCCAGCAGCTTGGCTTCTAGGTCGATGGCTTTCTTT
- | TRBJ1-2 | TRBV12-5 | - | CASGLVGQYGYTF | TGTGCTAGTGGTTTGGTAGGACAGTATGGCTACACCTTC
- | TRBJ2-7 | TRBV4-3 | - | CASSQTQGRYEQYF | TGCGCCAGCAGCCAGACCCAAGGACGTTACGAGCAGTACTTC
- | TRBJ2-5 | TRBV11-3 | - | CASSLGVGWGAQETQYF | TGTGCCAGCAGCTTAGGGGTCGGCTGGGGGGCCCAAGAGACCCAGTACTTC
- | TRBJ1-6 | TRBV15 | TRBD1 | CATSRDRQGDSPLHF | TGTGCCACCAGCAGAGATCGTCAGGGGGATTCACCCCTCCACTTT
- | TRBJ1-2 | TRBV27 | - | CASSLDPAYNYGYTF | TGTGCCAGCAGTTTAGATCCTGCATATAACTATGGCTACACCTTC
- | TRBJ2-1 | TRBV5-1 | TRBD1 | CASSLDRVRGEQFF | TGCGCCAGCAGCTTAGACAGGGTAAGGGGTGAGCAGTTCTTC
- | TRBJ1-6 | TRBV4-2 | TRBD1 | CASSPQTLTGNNSPLHF | TGTGCCAGCAGCCCCCAAACCCTGACAGGGAATAATTCACCCCTCCACTTT